A single T cell receptor beta chain is shown here with its context. No antigen is known for it. This CDR3 has 11 amino acids. Trimming removed 10 bases at V and 5 bases at J, with 9 bases between. Per germline, CDR1 LNHDA and CDR2 SQIVND (reference sequence). TCRdb's table, derived via immunoSEQ multiplex PCR, lists solely in-frame clones and lacks some. In the table there are 30,000 to 40,000 clones, around 80% of which are singletons. The data originate from a study of T cells in tumors after PD-1 blockade. Overall study context: During anti-PD-1 treatment, some patients continued daily vismodegib 150 mg.

Findings and limits, study-wide: Approximately 43% of tumor TCR clonotypes were also found in blood.

This clonotype was obtained from a human donor with basal cell carcinoma. The V call is TRBV19, the J call TRBJ1-5; a weak D match, TRBD1 (6 bases). The sequencing here drew on PBMCs, taken before anti-PD-1 treatment. CDR3 residues: CATGAHQPQHF. CDR3 coding DNA: TGTGCCACAGGGGCCCATCAGCCCCAGCATTTT. Using reference TRBV19 and TRBJ1-5 for the parts outside the CDR3, the full variable domain is DGGITQSPKYLFRKEGQNVTLSCEQNLNHDAMYWYRQDPGQGLRLIYYSQIVNDFQKGDIAEGYSVSREKKESFPLTVTSAQKNPTAFYLCATGAHQPQHFGDGTRLSIL.